The 26 T cell receptor beta chains below were found in one sample sequenced in a study of T cells in Graves' hyperthyroidism and ophthalmopathy. It was RNA transcripts that yielded the amplified TCR beta CDR3 regions. HTBI primers were employed in a first-round RT-PCR of the TCR CDR3. Using its own MiXCR run on the multiplex PCR reads, TCRdb lists one record per CDR3 protein. The table records about 540,000 distinct CDR3 sequences, about 45% of them present only once. The sequencing input was peripheral blood or thyroid tissue (not recorded which). Receptors originate from a woman aged 18-29 years with Graves' hyperthyroidism.

The rearrangement joins TRBV29-1 to TRBJ1-2; D is perhaps TRBD1 (6 bases). V was shortened by 3 bases and J by 2 bases, with 7 bases between the two germline ends. Germline loops: CDR1 SQVTM, CDR2 ANQGSEA. This CDR3 is built from 12 residues. The CDR3 here is CSVDQGNYGYTF. The CDR3 nucleotides are TGCAGCGTTGACCAGGGGAACTATGGCTACACCTTC.

This clonotype was counted ten times or more. J is TRBJ2-7 and V is TRBV12-3 or TRBV12-4, with D unresolved. The CDR3 runs to 13 residues. The V gene lost 2 bases and the J gene lost 5 bases, with 10 bases spanning the gap. The CDR3 nucleotides are TGTGCCAGCAGTTTAAAGGGTACCCACGAGCAGTACTTC. Encoded protein: CASSLKGTHEQYF.

The chain carries TRBV29-1 and TRBJ2-5; 12 positions agree with TRBD2. The germline gives CDR1 SQVTM, CDR2 ANQGSEA. The junction had 9 bases not matched to a gene; V was cut back by 8 bases and J by 5 bases. CDR3 length equals 14 residues. CDR3 bases: TGCAGCTTTTCTAGCGGGAGGGCCGGGGAGACCCAGTACTTC. It translates to CSFSSGRAGETQYF.

At least ten counts were recorded for this clonotype. The V and J genes are TRBV12-3 or TRBV12-4 and TRBJ1-2, with 10 bases that match TRBD1. This CDR3 has 13 residues. J gave up 7 bases and V 5 bases, and 4 bases lay outside the gene matches. The CDR3 sequence is CASSEGTGVGYTF. For the CDR3, the DNA is TGTGCCAGCAGTGAGGGGACAGGGGTTGGCTACACCTTC.

This clonotype was observed at least ten times. The chain recombines TRBV6-5 with TRBJ2-7; possibly TRBD2 for D (6 bases). Germline CDR1 reads MNHEY; CDR2 reads SVGAGI. The CDR3 has 13 amino acids. Between the trimmed V and J ends, which lost 5 bases and 3 bases, there was a span of 11 bases. Here the CDR3 reads CASSPAEGYEQYF. CDR3 nucleotides: TGTGCCAGCAGTCCCGCGGAGGGCTACGAGCAGTACTTC.

On this clonotype itself: One end of the junction does not line up with germline, which may come from a read error. The genes are TRBV27 and TRBJ1-1; D is possibly TRBD1 (5 bases). CDR1 is MNHEY, CDR2 SMNVEV, per germline (reference sequence). The CDR3 has 14 residues. CDR3 sequence reads: CVSSLAGLNTEAFF. Written as DNA, the CDR3 is TGTGTCAGCAGTTTAGCAGGGTTGAACACTGAAGCTTTCTTT.

The chain employs TRBV20-1 and TRBJ2-2; 10 bases fit TRBD2. Germline V lookup: CDR1 DFQATT, CDR2 SNEGSKA (reference sequence). This CDR3 region has 14 residues. V dropped 2 bases and J dropped 7; count of bases not matched to a gene: 4. CDR3 residues: CSARISGRGGELFF. CDR3 bases: TGCAGTGCTAGAATCAGCGGGAGGGGCGGGGAGCTGTTTTTT.

This chain connects TRBV7-9 to TRBJ1-6; 7 bases agree with TRBD1. V trimming: 4 bases; J trimming: 3 bases; junction bases outside the gene matches: 12. The CDR3 sequence is 18 residues long. CDR1 SEHNR and CDR2 FQNEAQ come from the germline V gene (reference sequence). This CDR3 reads CASSWTSTGDSYNSPLHF. Here the CDR3 DNA reads TGTGCCAGCAGCTGGACTAGCACCGGGGACAGCTATAATTCACCCCTCCACTTT.

V and J are TRBV10-3 and TRBJ1-5, with a tentative D call TRBD1 (5 bases). The CDR3 is 14 residues long. Germline-derived CDR1 and CDR2 are ENHRY and SYGVKD. V was pared by 3 bases and J by 5 bases, with 11 bases between. The CDR3 sequence: CAISETGYYQPQHF. DNA for the CDR3: TGTGCCATCAGTGAAACAGGCTATTATCAGCCCCAGCATTTT.

Ten or more counts support this clonotype. The chain uses TRBV24-1 and TRBJ2-7, with D perhaps matching TRBD2 (6 bases). Trimming took 8 bases from V and 9 from J, leaving 13 bases between them. The CDR3 consists of 11 residues. Germline CDR1 reads KGHDR; CDR2 reads SFDVKD. The DNA for the CDR3 is TGTGCCACCAAAGGGCGGGATTGGCAGTACTTC. Translated, it gives CATKGRDWQYF.

This clonotype was observed many times. The J gene is TRBJ1-1, the V gene TRBV3-1, with TRBD1 as a possible D gene (6 bases). The V and J ends lost 7 bases and 5 bases respectively, with 17 bases between them. CDR3 size: 14 residues. Per the germline V gene, CDR1 is LGHDT and CDR2 is YNNKEL (reference sequence). This CDR3 reads CASTRGAGGTEAFF. DNA for the CDR3: TGTGCCAGCACCCGGGGGGCCGGAGGGACTGAAGCTTTCTTT.

About this clonotype itself: A read error is possible here, since a much larger clone lies one base away. This sequence joins TRBV19 and TRBJ1-3; perhaps TRBD1 as D (5 bases). Trimming stripped 4 bases from V and 0 bases from J, with 13 bases between. The CDR3 runs to 16 residues. From germline, CDR1 is LNHDA and CDR2 SQIVND (reference sequence). The CDR3 sequence is CASSRGDLFSGNTIYF. The CDR3 DNA reads as TGTGCCAGTAGTAGAGGGGACCTCTTCTCTGGAAACACCATATATTTT.

Ten or more counts support this clonotype. This chain links TRBV5-6 with TRBJ2-7; D unresolved. V lost 0 bases, J lost 1 base, and 5 bases lay in between. The CDR3 consists of 13 residues. Germline loops: CDR1 SGHDT, CDR2 YYEEEE. CDR3 sequence reads: CASSLVHSYEQYF. Here the CDR3 DNA reads TGTGCCAGCAGCTTGGTGCATTCCTACGAGCAGTACTTC.

This clonotype was found many times. The chain combines TRBV7-8 with TRBJ2-6, with 7 bases aligning to TRBD1. Losses at the gene ends were 5 bases for V and 3 bases for J; bases not matched to a gene: 19. This CDR3 has 20 amino acids. CDR1 is SGHVS, CDR2 FQNEAQ, per germline. The CDR3 sequence: CASSEDGKDRVMFGANVLTF. CDR3 nucleotide sequence: TGTGCCAGCAGCGAAGACGGGAAAGACAGGGTAATGTTTGGGGCCAACGTCCTGACTTTC.

This chain links TRBV29-1 with TRBJ1-2, with 8 bases that match TRBD1. This CDR3 has 12 residues. With 6 bases clipped from V and 7 bases from J, the junction kept 7 bases outside the gene matches. Germline V CDR1 and CDR2: SQVTM, ANQGSEA. CDR3 DNA sequence: TGCAGCGTGACATCAGGGGGCGGTGGCTACACCTTC. Its translation: CSVTSGGGGYTF.

This clonotype was counted ten times or more. The CDR3 DNA is TGTGCCACCAGTGACCAGGACAGGGTGGGCACAGATACGCAGTATTTT. Its protein product is CATSDQDRVGTDTQYF. This sequence joins TRBV24-1 and TRBJ2-3; 8 bases are a match to TRBD1. Unmatched junction bases numbered 6, after V lost 4 bases and J lost 1 base. Germline assignment: CDR1 KGHDR and CDR2 SFDVKD. This CDR3 region has 16 residues.

V and J are TRBV6-5 and TRBJ2-3; D remains unclear. This CDR3 has 15 amino acids. The germline CDR1 and CDR2 sequences are MNHEY and SVGAGI. V was clipped by 4 bases and J by 5 bases, with 16 bases between them. This CDR3 reads CASSSTIVNGDTQYF. CDR3 DNA: TGTGCCAGCAGTTCGACGATTGTAAATGGAGATACGCAGTATTTT.

This sequence joins TRBV29-1 and TRBJ2-7, with D possibly matching TRBD1 (7 bases). Germline CDR1 SQVTM, CDR2 ANQGSEA. The V end lost 5 bases, the J end lost 7 bases, and 15 bases lay between the germline ends. This CDR3 has 12 residues. The CDR3: CSVRQGGGEQYF. The CDR3 coding sequence is TGCAGCGTTAGACAGGGAGGCGGGGAGCAGTACTTC.

On this clonotype itself: A much larger clone lies one base from this, so it may be a read error. In DNA, the CDR3 is TGCAGTGCTAGAGATTGGGGCACAGGGGTTAGCAATCAGCCCCAGAATTTT. Residues: CSARDWGTGVSNQPQNF. The rearrangement uses TRBV20-1 and TRBJ1-5; 7 bases line up with TRBD1. From germline, CDR1 is DFQATT and CDR2 SNEGSKA (reference sequence). The CDR3 consists of 17 residues.

The chain employs TRBV7-9 and TRBJ1-2; perhaps TRBD1 as D (5 bases). This CDR3 comprises 14 residues. The V gene lost 5 bases and the J gene lost 6 bases, with 16 bases spanning the gap. Germline values: CDR1 SEHNR, CDR2 FQNEAQ (reference sequence). The CDR3, as DNA: TGTGCCAGCAGCGCCGACAGCGGGTACAATGGCTACACCTTC. This codes for CASSADSGYNGYTF.

There are many counts of this clonotype. The chain employs TRBV7-8 and TRBJ1-6, with TRBD1 matching 8 bases. This CDR3 has 17 amino acids. Trimming removed 6 bases from V and 0 bases from J; junction bases left unmatched: 7. From germline, CDR1 is SGHVS and CDR2 FQNEAQ. CDR3 nucleotides: TGTGCCAGCAGTCAGGACAGGGCCTACTCCTATAATTCACCCCTCCACTTT. Its protein product is CASSQDRAYSYNSPLHF.

This clonotype has ten or more counts. The V and J genes are TRBV7-9 and TRBJ1-2; the match to TRBD1 covers 9 bases. V lost 6 bases, J lost 7 bases, and 6 bases stayed unmatched. CDR1 SEHNR and CDR2 FQNEAQ come from the germline V gene (reference sequence). The CDR3 contains 13 residues. Here the CDR3 reads CASRSTGGGGYTF. As DNA, the CDR3 is TGTGCCAGCAGGTCGACAGGGGGTGGTGGCTACACCTTC.

The rearrangement uses TRBV7-8 and TRBJ2-7; 9 bases are shared with TRBD1. CDR1 SGHVS and CDR2 FQNEAQ come from the germline V gene. Trimming cost V 6 bases and J 5 bases; bases outside gene matches: 8. CDR3 length: 14 amino acids. The CDR3 sequence is CASSLSGTGNEQYF. CDR3 DNA sequence: TGTGCCAGCAGTTTATCCGGGACAGGGAACGAGCAGTACTTC.

This clonotype was found many times. V and J are TRBV12-3 or TRBV12-4 and TRBJ2-5, with D tentatively TRBD2 (6 bases). The CDR3 is 16 residues long. V gave up 6 bases and J gave up 1 base, with 18 bases separating them. The CDR3 sequence: CASSPGLPKSQETQYF. CDR3 coding DNA: TGTGCCAGCAGCCCCGGACTACCGAAAAGCCAAGAGACCCAGTACTTC.

This clonotype was seen many times. This chain links TRBV9 with TRBJ1-2, with D possibly being TRBD1 (5 bases). The V end lost 0 bases, the J end lost 4 bases, and 10 bases lay between the germline ends. The germline V gene has CDR1 SGDLS and CDR2 YYNGEE. The CDR3 is 14 amino acids. CDR3 coding DNA: TGTGCCAGCAGCGTAGATCAGGGCGGCTATGGCTACACCTTC. This translates into CASSVDQGGYGYTF. Filled out from reference TRBV9 and TRBJ1-2, the complete variable domain reads DSGVTQTPKHLITATGQRVTLRCSPRSGDLSVYWYQQSLDQGLQFLIQYYNGEERAKGNILERFSAQQFPDLHSELNLSSLELGDSALYFCASSVDQGGYGYTFGSGTRLTVV.

This clonotype was found many times. The V call is TRBV20-1, the J call TRBJ2-2; 8 bases agree with TRBD2. The CDR3 has 15 amino acids. V trimming: 2 bases; J trimming: 5 bases; junction bases outside the gene matches: 7. The germline V gene encodes CDR1 DFQATT and CDR2 SNEGSKA (reference sequence). The CDR3 here is CSARSAGVRTGELFF. The CDR3 nucleotides read TGCAGTGCTAGATCAGCGGGAGTTAGGACCGGGGAGCTGTTTTTT.